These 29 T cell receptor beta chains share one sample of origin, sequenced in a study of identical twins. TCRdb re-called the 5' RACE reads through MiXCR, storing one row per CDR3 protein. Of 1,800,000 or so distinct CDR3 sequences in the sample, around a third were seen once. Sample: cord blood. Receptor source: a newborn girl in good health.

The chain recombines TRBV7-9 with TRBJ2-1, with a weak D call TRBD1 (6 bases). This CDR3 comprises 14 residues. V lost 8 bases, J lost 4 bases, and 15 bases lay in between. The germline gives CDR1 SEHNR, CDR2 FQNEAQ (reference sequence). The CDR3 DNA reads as TGTGCCAGCCCGGGTGAGCAGGGGTACAATGAGCAGTTCTTC. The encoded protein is CASPGEQGYNEQFF.

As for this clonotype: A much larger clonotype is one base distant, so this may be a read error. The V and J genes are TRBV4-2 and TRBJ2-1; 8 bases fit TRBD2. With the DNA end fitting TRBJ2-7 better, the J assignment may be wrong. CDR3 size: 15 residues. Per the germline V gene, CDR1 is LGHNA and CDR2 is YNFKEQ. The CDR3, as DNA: TGTGCCAGCAGCATAGCTAGCGGGCCGTACAATGAGCAGTACTTC. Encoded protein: CASSIASGPYNEQYF.

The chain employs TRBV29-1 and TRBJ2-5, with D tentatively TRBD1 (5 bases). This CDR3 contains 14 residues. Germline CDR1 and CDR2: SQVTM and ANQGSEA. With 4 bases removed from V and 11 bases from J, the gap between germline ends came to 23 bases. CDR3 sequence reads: CSVVWGYLDNEQYF. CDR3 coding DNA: TGCAGCGTTGTGTGGGGTTATTTGGACAATGAGCAGTACTTC.

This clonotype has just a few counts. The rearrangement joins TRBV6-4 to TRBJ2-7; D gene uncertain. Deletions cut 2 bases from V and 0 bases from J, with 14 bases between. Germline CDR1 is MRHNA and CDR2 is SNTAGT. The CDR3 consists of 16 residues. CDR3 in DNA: TGTGCCAGCAGTGACAGGATAGAAAGGAGCTCCTACGAGCAGTACTTC. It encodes CASSDRIERSSYEQYF.

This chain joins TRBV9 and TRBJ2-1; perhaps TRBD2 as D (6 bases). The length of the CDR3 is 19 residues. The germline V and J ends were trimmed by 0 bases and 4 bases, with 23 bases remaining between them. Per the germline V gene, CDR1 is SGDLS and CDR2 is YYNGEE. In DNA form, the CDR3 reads TGTGCCAGCAGCGTAGCCCTCTACTCGGAACGGCGGGGTTACAATGAGCAGTTCTTC. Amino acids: CASSVALYSERRGYNEQFF.

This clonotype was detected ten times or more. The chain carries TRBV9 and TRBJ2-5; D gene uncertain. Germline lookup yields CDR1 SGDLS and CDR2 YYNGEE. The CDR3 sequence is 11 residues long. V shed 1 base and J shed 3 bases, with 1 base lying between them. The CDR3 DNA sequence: TGTGCCAGCAGCGTAAAAGAGACCCAGTACTTC. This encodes CASSVKETQYF.

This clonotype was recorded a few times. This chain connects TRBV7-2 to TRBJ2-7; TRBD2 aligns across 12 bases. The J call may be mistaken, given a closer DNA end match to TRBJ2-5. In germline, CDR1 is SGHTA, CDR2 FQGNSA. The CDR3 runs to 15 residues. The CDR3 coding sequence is TGTGCCAGCAGCTTAGTACTAGCGGGAGGAAAGACCCAGTACTTC. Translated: CASSLVLAGGKTQYF.

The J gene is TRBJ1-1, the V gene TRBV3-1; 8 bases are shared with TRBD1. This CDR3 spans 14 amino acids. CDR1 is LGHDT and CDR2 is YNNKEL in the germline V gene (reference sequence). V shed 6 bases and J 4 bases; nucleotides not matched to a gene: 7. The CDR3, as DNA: TGTGCCAGCAGGGTTCAGGGGGCAGGCACTGAAGCTTTCTTT. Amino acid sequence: CASRVQGAGTEAFF.

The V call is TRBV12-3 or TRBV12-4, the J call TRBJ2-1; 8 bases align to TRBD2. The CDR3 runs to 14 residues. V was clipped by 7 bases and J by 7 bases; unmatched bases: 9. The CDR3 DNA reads TGTGCCAGCAAAAAAGGAGCTAGCGGGAATGAGCAGTTCTTC. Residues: CASKKGASGNEQFF.

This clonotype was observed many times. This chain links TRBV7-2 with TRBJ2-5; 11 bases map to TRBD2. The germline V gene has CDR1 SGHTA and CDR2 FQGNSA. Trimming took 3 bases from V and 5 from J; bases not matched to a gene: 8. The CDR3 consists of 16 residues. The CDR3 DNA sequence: TGTGCCAGCAGCTTTCACTGGACTAGCGGGTGGGAGACCCAGTACTTC. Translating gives CASSFHWTSGWETQYF.

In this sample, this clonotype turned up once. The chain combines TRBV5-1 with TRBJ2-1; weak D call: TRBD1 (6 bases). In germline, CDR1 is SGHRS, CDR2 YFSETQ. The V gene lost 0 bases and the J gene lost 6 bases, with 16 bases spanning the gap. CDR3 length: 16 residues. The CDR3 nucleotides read TGCGCCAGCAGCTTGGGGGGTTCGAGGGGGATCAATGAGCAGTTCTTC. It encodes CASSLGGSRGINEQFF.

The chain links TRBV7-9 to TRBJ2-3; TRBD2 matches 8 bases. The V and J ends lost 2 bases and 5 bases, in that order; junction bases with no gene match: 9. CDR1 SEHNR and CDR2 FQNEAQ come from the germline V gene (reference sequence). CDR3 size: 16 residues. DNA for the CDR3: TGTGCCAGCAGCTTATTAACGGGAGGGCCCGGAGATACGCAGTATTTT. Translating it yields CASSLLTGGPGDTQYF.

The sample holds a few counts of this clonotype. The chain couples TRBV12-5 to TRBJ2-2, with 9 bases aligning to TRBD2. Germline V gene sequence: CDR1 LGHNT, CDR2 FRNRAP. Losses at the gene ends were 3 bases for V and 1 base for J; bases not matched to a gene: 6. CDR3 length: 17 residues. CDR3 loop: CASGFRGLAQNTGELFF. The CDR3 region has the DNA TGTGCTAGTGGTTTCCGGGGACTAGCACAGAACACCGGGGAGCTGTTTTTT.

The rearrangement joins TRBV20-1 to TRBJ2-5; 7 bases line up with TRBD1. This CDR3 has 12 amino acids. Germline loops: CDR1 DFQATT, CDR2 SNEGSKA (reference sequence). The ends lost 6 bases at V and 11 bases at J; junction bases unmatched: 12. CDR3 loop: CSAQTGKDEQYF. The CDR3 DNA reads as TGCAGTGCGCAGACAGGGAAGGATGAGCAGTACTTC.

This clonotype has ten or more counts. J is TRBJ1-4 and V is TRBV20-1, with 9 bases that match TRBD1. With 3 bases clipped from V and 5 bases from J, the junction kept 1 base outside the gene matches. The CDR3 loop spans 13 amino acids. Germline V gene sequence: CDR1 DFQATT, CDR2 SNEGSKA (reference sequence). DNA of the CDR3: TGCAGTGCTAGGGGACAGGGAAATGAAAAACTGTTTTTT. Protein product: CSARGQGNEKLFF.

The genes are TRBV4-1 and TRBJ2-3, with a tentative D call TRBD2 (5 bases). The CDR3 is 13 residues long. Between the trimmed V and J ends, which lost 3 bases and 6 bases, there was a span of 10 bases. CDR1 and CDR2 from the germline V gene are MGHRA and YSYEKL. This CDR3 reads CASSQTRGDTQYF. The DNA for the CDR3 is TGCGCCAGCAGCCAGACCCGCGGGGATACGCAGTATTTT.

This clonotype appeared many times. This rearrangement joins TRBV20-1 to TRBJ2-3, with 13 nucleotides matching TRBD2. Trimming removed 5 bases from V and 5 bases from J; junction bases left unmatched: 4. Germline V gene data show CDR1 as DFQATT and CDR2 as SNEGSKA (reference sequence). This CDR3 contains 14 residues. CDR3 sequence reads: CSARLAGGRDTQYF. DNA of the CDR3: TGCAGTGCTCGACTAGCGGGAGGTAGAGATACGCAGTATTTT.

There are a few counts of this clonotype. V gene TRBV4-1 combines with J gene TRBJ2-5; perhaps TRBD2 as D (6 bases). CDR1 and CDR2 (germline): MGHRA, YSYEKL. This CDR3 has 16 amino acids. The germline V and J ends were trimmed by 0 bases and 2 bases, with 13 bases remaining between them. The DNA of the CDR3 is TGCGCCAGCAGCCAAGATAGGTGGAGGGCACAAGAGACCCAGTACTTC. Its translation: CASSQDRWRAQETQYF.

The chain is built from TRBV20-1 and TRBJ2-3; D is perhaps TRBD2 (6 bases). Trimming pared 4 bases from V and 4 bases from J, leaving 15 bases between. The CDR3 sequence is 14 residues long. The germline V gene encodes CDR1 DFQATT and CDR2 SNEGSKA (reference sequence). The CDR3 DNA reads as TGCAGTGCTAAACGGGAGACCCGCCCAGATACGCAGTATTTT. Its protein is CSAKRETRPDTQYF.

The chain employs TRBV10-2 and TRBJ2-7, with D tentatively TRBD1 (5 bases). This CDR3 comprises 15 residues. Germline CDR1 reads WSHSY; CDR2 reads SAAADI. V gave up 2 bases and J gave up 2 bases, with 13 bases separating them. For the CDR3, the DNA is TGCGCCAGCAGTGAGAACAGGCGCCTCCCCTACGAGCAGTACTTC. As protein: CASSENRRLPYEQYF.

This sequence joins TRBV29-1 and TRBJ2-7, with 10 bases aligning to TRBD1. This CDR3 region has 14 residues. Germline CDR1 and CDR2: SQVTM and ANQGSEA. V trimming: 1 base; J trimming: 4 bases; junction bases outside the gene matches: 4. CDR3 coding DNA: TGCAGCGTTGAAGGCGGGACAGGGGCATACGAGCAGTACTTC. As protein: CSVEGGTGAYEQYF.

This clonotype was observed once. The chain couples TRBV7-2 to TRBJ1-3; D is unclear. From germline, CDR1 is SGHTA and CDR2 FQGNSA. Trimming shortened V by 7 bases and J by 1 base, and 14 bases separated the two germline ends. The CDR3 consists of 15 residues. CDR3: CASIDNRGSGNTIYF. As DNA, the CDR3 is TGTGCCAGCATCGATAACAGAGGTTCTGGAAACACCATATATTTT.

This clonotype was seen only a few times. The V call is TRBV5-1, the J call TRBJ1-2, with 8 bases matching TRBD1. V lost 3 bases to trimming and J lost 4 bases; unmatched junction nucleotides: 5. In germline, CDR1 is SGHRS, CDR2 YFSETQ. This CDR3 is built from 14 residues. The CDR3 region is CASSSDRGAYGYTF. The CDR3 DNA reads TGCGCCAGCAGCTCCGACAGGGGAGCCTATGGCTACACCTTC. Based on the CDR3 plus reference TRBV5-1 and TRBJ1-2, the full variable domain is KAGVTQTPRYLIKTRGQQVTLSCSPISGHRSVSWYQQTPGQGLQFLFEYFSETQRNKGNFPGRFSGRQFSNSRSEMNVSTLELGDSALYLCASSSDRGAYGYTFGSGTRLTVV.

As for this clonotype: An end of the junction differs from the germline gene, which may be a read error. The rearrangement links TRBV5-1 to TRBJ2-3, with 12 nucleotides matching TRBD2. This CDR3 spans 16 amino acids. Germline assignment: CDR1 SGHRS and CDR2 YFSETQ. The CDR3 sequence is CASSPGLAGDTDTPYF. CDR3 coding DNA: TGCGCCAGCAGCCCGGGACTAGCGGGTGACACAGATACGCCGTATTTT.

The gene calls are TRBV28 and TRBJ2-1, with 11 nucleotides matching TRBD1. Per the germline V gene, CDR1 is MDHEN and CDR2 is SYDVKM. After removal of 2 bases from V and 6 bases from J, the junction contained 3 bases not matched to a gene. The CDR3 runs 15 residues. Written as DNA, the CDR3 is TGTGCCAGCAGTTTACTGGACAGGGGGCGCAATGAGCAGTTCTTC. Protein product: CASSLLDRGRNEQFF.

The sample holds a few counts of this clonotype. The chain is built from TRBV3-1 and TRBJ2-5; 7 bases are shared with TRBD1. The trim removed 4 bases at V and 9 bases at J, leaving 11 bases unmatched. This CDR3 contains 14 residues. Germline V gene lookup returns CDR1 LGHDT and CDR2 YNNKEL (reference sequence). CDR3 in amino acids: CASSPNTGDGAQYF. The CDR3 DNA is TGTGCCAGCAGCCCCAATACAGGGGATGGTGCCCAGTACTTC.

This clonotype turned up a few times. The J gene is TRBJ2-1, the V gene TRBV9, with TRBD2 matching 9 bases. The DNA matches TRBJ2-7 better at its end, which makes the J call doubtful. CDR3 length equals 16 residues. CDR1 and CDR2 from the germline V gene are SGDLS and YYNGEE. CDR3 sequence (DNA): TGTGCCAGCAGCATTCGTAGCGGGGGAACCTACAATGAGCAGTACTTC. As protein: CASSIRSGGTYNEQYF.

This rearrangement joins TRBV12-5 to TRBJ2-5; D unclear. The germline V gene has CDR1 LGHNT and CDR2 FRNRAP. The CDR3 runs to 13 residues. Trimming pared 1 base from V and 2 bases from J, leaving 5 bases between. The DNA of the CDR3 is TGTGCTAGTGGTTTGGGGGGACAAGAGACCCAGTACTTC. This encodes CASGLGGQETQYF.

The CDR3 region has the DNA TGCGCCAGCAGCCAAGGTTGGAAGACTGAAGCTTTCTTT. Residues: CASSQGWKTEAFF. The chain uses TRBV4-1 and TRBJ1-1, with unresolved D. CDR3 length equals 13 residues. The germline V and J ends were trimmed by 1 base and 5 bases, with 8 bases remaining between them. Germline CDR1 is MGHRA and CDR2 is YSYEKL.